Listed below are T cell receptor beta chains from one sample, sequenced in a study of T-cell reconstitution after alpha-beta-depleted transplantation in children. TCRdb ran MiXCR on the PCR reads and lists one entry per CDR3 protein. The table lists about 400,000 distinct CDR3 sequences, under 20% of them singletons, with 25% to 30% in the top ten. The source material was PBMCs, mostly from graft donor cells, sampled 360 days after TCRalphabeta/CD19-depleted stem cell transplant. The receptors originated from a boy younger than two who had a stem cell transplant for Wiskott-Aldrich syndrome, so the T cells may come from the graft donor. CDR3s include the opening cysteine and the closing phenylalanine or tryptophan. The order of the fields is J gene, V gene, D gene, clone size, CDR3 DNA, CDR3 protein. A D gene is named only where the DNA matches it firmly. Clone size, where shown, is once, few, many, or a class for clones that have expanded.

TRBJ2-3,TRBV6-5,NA,NA,TGTGCCAGCAGTTACTCAAGGACGGAGCGCACAGATACGCAGTATTTT,CASSYSRTERTDTQYF
TRBJ1-1,TRBV5-1,TRBD1,NA,TGCGCCAGCAGCTGGCGGACAGGGACGAACACTGAAGCTTTCTTT,CASSWRTGTNTEAFF
TRBJ2-1,TRBV29-1,TRBD2,NA,TGCAGCGTTACCGACAGTCGACTAGCGGGAGGGAAATCTCCGTACAATGAGCAGTTCTTC,CSVTDSRLAGGKSPYNEQFF
TRBJ2-7,TRBV5-1,TRBD1,few,TGCGCCAGCAGCTTTGCCGGGACAGGGAACGACGAGCAGTACTTC,CASSFAGTGNDEQYF
TRBJ2-2,TRBV5-1,TRBD2,NA,TGCGCCAGCAGCTCACGGACTAGCGGGAAGGGCACCGGGGAGCTGTTTTTT,CASSSRTSGKGTGELFF
TRBJ1-5,TRBV20-1,TRBD1,NA,TGCAGTGCTATCCCAACACAGGGGAAACAGCCCCAGCATTTT,CSAIPTQGKQPQHF
TRBJ2-1,TRBV6-5,NA,few,TGTGCCAGCAGGTTCCTCGGGAGTTTAGATGAGCAGTTCTTC,CASRFLGSLDEQFF
TRBJ2-3,TRBV25-1,TRBD2,NA,TGTGCCAGCACCGATCTGACTAGCAGCCCAGATACGCAGTATTTT,CASTDLTSSPDTQYF
TRBJ2-1,TRBV7-9,NA,few,TGTGCCAGCAGCTTAGGGGGGACTCCCTGGGATGAGCAGTTCTTC,CASSLGGTPWDEQFF
TRBJ2-4,TRBV19,NA,NA,TGTGCCAGTAGTGTTCAGGGTCGTCTAGCCAAAAACATTCAGTACTTC,CASSVQGRLAKNIQYF
TRBJ2-3,TRBV5-1,TRBD2,NA,TGCGCCAGCAGCTTGAGCGGGGGGGCCGGGACAGATACGCAGTATTTT,CASSLSGGAGTDTQYF
TRBJ2-3,TRBV12-3/TRBV12-4,TRBD2,few,TGTGCCAGCAGTTTACGACCGACTAGCGGGAACACAGATACGCAGTATTTT,CASSLRPTSGNTDTQYF
TRBJ2-2,TRBV18,TRBD1,few,TGTGCCAGCTCCCCGCAAAGGACAGGGTTGTCCGGGGAGCTGTTTTTT,CASSPQRTGLSGELFF
TRBJ1-2,TRBV19,TRBD1,NA,TGTGCCAGTAGGATGGACAGGGGGGAATATGGCTACACCTTC,CASRMDRGEYGYTF
TRBJ2-7,TRBV11-2,TRBD2,NA,TGTGCCAGCAGCTTTTCTAGCGGGAGGTCCTACGAGCAGTACTTC,CASSFSSGRSYEQYF
TRBJ1-5,TRBV12-3/TRBV12-4,NA,few,TGTGCCAGCAGCCCCCGACACATGGGTAGCAATCAGCCCCAGCATTTT,CASSPRHMGSNQPQHF
TRBJ2-1,TRBV24-1,TRBD2,few,TGTGCCACCAGTGACCTCGGGACTAGCGGGAGGAATGAGCAGTTCTTC,CATSDLGTSGRNEQFF
TRBJ1-2,TRBV5-1,NA,few,TGCGCCAGCAGCTTGGATCCTCTCTATGGCTACACCTTC,CASSLDPLYGYTF
TRBJ1-6,TRBV12-3/TRBV12-4,NA,NA,TGTGCCAGCAGTTTATTGTTAGCGGATAATTCACCCCTCCACTTT,CASSLLLADNSPLHF
TRBJ2-1,TRBV21-1,NA,few,TGTGCCAGCAGCAAAGCCGGGATACTAGGAAACCCTGGCAATGAGCAGTTCTTC,CASSKAGILGNPGNEQFF
TRBJ2-1,TRBV5-1,NA,NA,TGCGCCAGCAGCTTCGGGCCTGCAGGGGATGAGCAGTTCTTC,CASSFGPAGDEQFF
TRBJ2-3,TRBV4-1,TRBD1,few,TGCGCCAGCAGCCAAGGTGTCCGGGACAGGGGGCGCACAGATACGCAGTGTTTT,CASSQGVRDRGRTDTQCF
TRBJ2-7,TRBV29-1,TRBD1,few,TGCAGCGTCTCCGGGACAGGGGCATCCTACGAGCAGTACTTC,CSVSGTGASYEQYF
TRBJ2-1,TRBV11-2,NA,few,TGTGCCAGCAGCTTCAGTACAGGCATTAATATTTATTGCAATGAGCAGTTCTTC,CASSFSTGINIYCNEQFF
TRBJ2-2,TRBV12-3/TRBV12-4,TRBD1,few,TGTGCCAGCAGTTTACTCCCGACAGGGGGCGGGGAGCTGTTTTTT,CASSLLPTGGGELFF
TRBJ2-3,TRBV7-9,TRBD2,NA,TGTGCCAGCGAGACGGGGGGGATCACAGATACGCAGTATTTT,CASETGGITDTQYF
TRBJ1-6,TRBV28,NA,few,TGTGCCAGCAGTTTGCCCAGAAATTCACCCCTCCACTTT,CASSLPRNSPLHF
TRBJ2-4,TRBV5-1,NA,NA,TGCGCCAGCAGTCTATACGGCAGAAAAGCCAAAAACATTCAGTACTTC,CASSLYGRKAKNIQYF
TRBJ2-5,TRBV20-1,NA,NA,TGCAGTGTTAGGTTGACAGGAAGGGAAGAGACCCAGTACTTC,CSVRLTGREETQYF
TRBJ2-1,TRBV6-2/TRBV6-3,NA,NA,TGTGCCAGCAGTTACGTGGGCGGACCTTACAATGAGCAGTTCTTC,CASSYVGGPYNEQFF
TRBJ2-1,TRBV7-2,TRBD2,NA,TGTGCCAGCAGCTTTTGGGCCGGGAGGGCGAGCTCCTACAATGAGCAGTTCTTC,CASSFWAGRASSYNEQFF
TRBJ1-1,TRBV5-1,NA,NA,TGCGCCAGCATTCAGATACCCGGGACGGGCGCTGAAGCTTTCTTT,CASIQIPGTGAEAFF
TRBJ2-2,TRBV12-3/TRBV12-4,TRBD2,NA,TGTGCCAGCAGTCCCGGGACTAGATATGACACCGGGGAGCTGTTTTTT,CASSPGTRYDTGELFF
TRBJ2-4,TRBV7-9,NA,NA,TGTGCCAGCAGCTCCAGACAGGCTCTAGCCAAAAACATTCAGTACTTC,CASSSRQALAKNIQYF
TRBJ2-3,TRBV19,NA,once,TGTGCCAGTAGTATCCTTCCCCAGGGAAGAGATACGCAGTATTTT,CASSILPQGRDTQYF
TRBJ2-7,TRBV6-1,TRBD2,NA,TGTGCCAGCACCTTTACTAGCGGGGGGCCATTCGAGCAGTACTTC,CASTFTSGGPFEQYF
TRBJ1-1,TRBV2,NA,NA,TGTGCCAGTCTCAGGGTCCTGCACACTGAAGCTTTCTTT,CASLRVLHTEAFF
TRBJ2-2,TRBV5-6,NA,NA,TGTGCCAGCAGCCACCAATCCCGCGGGGAGCTGTTTTTT,CASSHQSRGELFF
TRBJ2-5,TRBV7-9,NA,NA,TGTGCCAGCAGCTTAACAGGGTCCGAAGAGACCCAGTACTTC,CASSLTGSEETQYF
TRBJ2-3,TRBV3-1,NA,NA,TGTGCCAGCAGCCAAGTCGGCAGGAAGGCGCAGTATTTT,CASSQVGRKAQYF
TRBJ2-1,TRBV29-1,NA,few,TGCAGCTCCTACGGCGTTCTGACCTACAATGAGCAGTTCTTC,CSSYGVLTYNEQFF
TRBJ2-1,TRBV6-1,NA,few,TGTGCCAGCAGTGAAGTTGGCCTCTACAATGAGCAGTTCTTC,CASSEVGLYNEQFF
TRBJ2-7,TRBV20-1,NA,NA,TGCAGTGCTAGATGGAGCCACTCCTACGAGCAGTACTTC,CSARWSHSYEQYF
TRBJ2-1,TRBV18,NA,NA,TGTGCCAGCTCAGCCCCTTGGGTCCTAGAGCAGTTCTTC,CASSAPWVLEQFF
TRBJ2-1,TRBV29-1,NA,NA,TGCAGCGTTGTACGGCGAGAATCCTACAATGAGCAGTTCTTC,CSVVRRESYNEQFF
TRBJ1-1,TRBV4-2,TRBD1,NA,TGTGCCAGCAGCCAAGATGGCAGGGGGCCTGAAGCTTTCTTT,CASSQDGRGPEAFF
TRBJ2-4,TRBV5-6,NA,NA,TGTGCCAGCAGCTTGGAAGGTACCAAAAACATTCAGTACTTC,CASSLEGTKNIQYF
TRBJ2-5,TRBV20-1,NA,NA,TGCAGTCTTCTAGCGAGGGGGGAGACCCAGTACTTC,CSLLARGETQYF
TRBJ2-1,TRBV18,NA,NA,TGTGCCAGCTCACTCTTGGGGGTAGCGAATTCCAATGAGCAGTTCTTC,CASSLLGVANSNEQFF